This TCR beta chain was found in a study of T cell changes during pregnancy in multiple sclerosis. The CDR3 extends over 14 amino acids. CDR1 LNHDA and CDR2 SQIVND come from the germline V gene (reference sequence). Trimming removed 7 bases from V and 8 bases from J, with 18 bases in between. TCRdb keeps only in-frame clones here, not all; method: immunoSEQ multiplex PCR. Counted here are about 73,000 clones, around 90% occurring once; the ten biggest clones make up roughly 9.5%. The chain uses TRBV19 and TRBJ2-1, with a weak D call TRBD1 (6 bases). The sequence came from a female donor in good health, enrolled as a control in a pregnancy study. Sequencing was performed on peripheral blood, taken after pregnancy. The CDR3 region has the DNA TGTGCCAGTAACCGGGACACACTTGTCCATGAGCAGTTCTTC. It yields the protein CASNRDTLVHEQFF.